The following is a T cell receptor beta chain sequence with its context. Original methodology: Reference gene primer amplification gave estimated nucleated cell counts. Assay: immunoSEQ multiplex PCR; the TCRdb copy retains only in-frame clones and omits some. V, J and clone size are those of that table, while D and trimming were read from the DNA. This sample has about 240,000 clones; roughly 83% occur once, and the top ten carry about 9.5%. V shed 1 base and J shed 4 bases, with 10 bases lying between them. The CDR3 has 15 amino acids. CDR1 and CDR2 from the germline V gene are SGHAT and FQNNGV. The data were taken from a study of blood T cell repertoires in COVID-19. Study-level information: The study drew acute and convalescent COVID-19 samples from the United States, Italy and Spain. In each case, the material was cDNA or gDNA derived from T cells, B-cell-depleted T cells, or PBMCs.

The sequencing input was peripheral blood. The chain links TRBV11-2 to TRBJ2-2; D possibly corresponds to TRBD2 (6 bases). The sequence came from a woman of 80 years or more with acute or convalescent COVID-19. CDR3 bases: TGTGCCAGCAGCTTAGGTTGGGGAGGCACCGGGGAGCTGTTTTTT. This encodes CASSLGWGGTGELFF.